Listed here are 16 T cell receptor beta chains from one sample, sequenced in a study of cytomegalovirus exposure and HLA in healthy donors. Use of 60 Vbeta and 13 Jbeta primers characterized the PCR. TCRdb's copy holds only in-frame clones and misses some; the assay was immunoSEQ multiplex PCR. The sample holds 150,000 or so clones, over 60% seen once. Source material: PBMCs. These receptor sequences come from a girl aged 5 to 17 in good health and CMV-seronegative.

CDR3 in amino acids: CASSYRGQVNRGYTF. In DNA, the CDR3 is TGTGCCAGCAGTTACCGGGGACAGGTGAATCGTGGCTACACCTTC. V is TRBV2 and J is TRBJ1-2; 8 bases line up with TRBD1. CDR1 is SNHLY, CDR2 FYNNEI, per germline. The ends lost 5 bases at V and 7 bases at J; junction bases unmatched: 12. This CDR3 contains 15 residues.

The J gene is TRBJ2-2, the V gene TRBV4-1; possible D gene TRBD2, 6 bases. V dropped 7 bases and J dropped 1 base, with 25 bases sitting between them. Germline CDR1 reads MGHRA; CDR2 reads YSYEKL. The CDR3 is 19 residues long. As DNA, the CDR3 is TGCGCCAGCACCTCCAAGATATGGACTACATTACAGAACACCGGGGAGCTGTTTTTT. Translated, it gives CASTSKIWTTLQNTGELFF.

The chain recombines TRBV27 with TRBJ1-5; D uncertain. The CDR3 covers 15 residues. Germline CDR1 is MNHEY and CDR2 is SMNVEV (reference sequence). V was cut by 2 bases and J by 4 bases, with 12 bases left in between. Written as DNA, the CDR3 is TGTGCCAGCAGTTTACGCGGATCTGCGAATCAGCCCCAGCATTTT. Its translation: CASSLRGSANQPQHF.

V usage is TRBV5-1 and J usage is TRBJ2-7; 9 nucleotides agree with TRBD1. After removal of 1 base from V and 2 bases from J, the junction contained 7 bases not matched to a gene. The CDR3 runs to 16 residues. Germline CDR1 SGHRS, CDR2 YFSETQ. The CDR3: CASSLSGTGPPYEQYF. The DNA of the CDR3 is TGCGCCAGCAGCTTGTCAGGGACAGGGCCCCCCTACGAGCAGTACTTC. Complete variable domain (other parts from reference TRBV5-1 and TRBJ2-7): KAGVTQTPRYLIKTRGQQVTLSCSPISGHRSVSWYQQTPGQGLQFLFEYFSETQRNKGNFPGRFSGRQFSNSRSEMNVSTLELGDSALYLCASSLSGTGPPYEQYFGPGTRLTVT.

This chain links TRBV6-5 with TRBJ1-2; no definite D call. Germline V CDR1 and CDR2: MNHEY, SVGAGI. The CDR3 covers 14 residues. Trimming took 5 bases from V and 1 from J, leaving 11 bases between them. The CDR3 DNA sequence: TGTGCCAGCAGTGAGACAAATCTTAACTATGGCTACACCTTC. It specifies CASSETNLNYGYTF.

The J gene is TRBJ1-6, the V gene TRBV15; 9 bases are a match to TRBD1. Trimming at V came to 3 bases and at J to 9 bases, leaving 6 bases not matched to a gene. There are 15 residues in the CDR3. Germline CDR1 and CDR2: LNHNV and YYDKDF (reference sequence). CDR3 in DNA: TGTGCCACCAGCAGGACGGACAGGGGAGGTTCACCCCTCCACTTT. This codes for CATSRTDRGGSPLHF. The full variable domain, completed using reference TRBV15 and TRBJ1-6, is DAMVIQNPRYQVTQFGKPVTLSCSQTLNHNVMYWYQQKSSQAPKLLFHYYDKDFNNEADTPDNFQSRRPNTSFCFLDIRSPGLGDTAMYLCATSRTDRGGSPLHFGNGTRLTVT.

This chain links TRBV27 with TRBJ1-2; 7 nucleotides line up with TRBD1. V lost 4 bases and J lost 3; bases outside the gene matches: 8. There are 15 residues in the CDR3. Germline assignment: CDR1 MNHEY and CDR2 SMNVEV (reference sequence). CDR3 DNA sequence: TGTGCCAGCAGTTCCTTACCGGGACAGCACTATGGCTACACCTTC. Amino acid sequence: CASSSLPGQHYGYTF.

This sequence joins TRBV7-3 and TRBJ1-2, with a weak D call TRBD1 (6 bases). V was pared by 4 bases and J by 6 bases, with 18 bases between. Germline CDR1 SGHTA, CDR2 FQGTGA. This CDR3 region has 15 residues. Written as DNA, the CDR3 is TGTGCCAGCAGCTCAACGGGGGGGGCTGGTAATGGCTACACCTTC. Its translation is CASSSTGGAGNGYTF.

CDR3 sequence reads: CASAGTVNNSPLHF. CDR3 in DNA: TGTGCCAGCGCCGGGACAGTTAATAATTCACCCCTCCACTTT. The V call is TRBV2, the J call TRBJ1-6; TRBD1 matches 7 bases. The CDR3 sequence is 14 residues long. Germline V gene sequence: CDR1 SNHLY, CDR2 FYNNEI. The trim removed 8 bases at V and 5 bases at J, leaving 6 bases unmatched.

This clone was picked up a small number of times. The sample contains more than one DNA sequence encoding this CDR3. This sequence joins TRBV5-1 and TRBJ1-1, with a tentative D call TRBD1 (6 bases). CDR1 and CDR2 (germline): SGHRS, YFSETQ. V was cut by 3 bases and J by 2 bases, with 11 bases left in between. The CDR3 sequence is 14 residues long. CDR3 residues: CASSSGQPNTEAFF. The CDR3, as DNA: TGCGCCAGCAGCTCCGGACAGCCTAACACTGAAGCTTTCTTT.

V gene TRBV2 combines with J gene TRBJ2-5; D perhaps matches TRBD1 (6 bases). The CDR3 is 13 amino acids. V was pared by 7 bases and J by 4 bases, with 13 bases between. Germline values: CDR1 SNHLY, CDR2 FYNNEI. CDR3 sequence: CASTGTPGETQYF. The CDR3 coding sequence is TGTGCCAGCACCGGGACACCCGGAGAGACCCAGTACTTC.

The CDR3 sequence is CASSPRDWRETQYF. The CDR3 DNA reads TGTGCCAGCAGTCCCCGAGACTGGCGGGAGACCCAGTACTTC. The genes are TRBV27 and TRBJ2-5; D ambiguous. Germline V lookup: CDR1 MNHEY, CDR2 SMNVEV (reference sequence). This CDR3 region has 14 residues. The V end lost 5 bases, the J end lost 5 bases, and 15 bases lay between the germline ends.

J is TRBJ2-3 and V is TRBV6-1, with 11 positions matching TRBD2. From germline, CDR1 is MNHNS and CDR2 SASEGT. The CDR3 has 19 amino acids. Trimming at V came to 2 bases and at J to 1 base, leaving 11 bases not matched to a gene. CDR3 DNA sequence: TGTGCCAGCAGTGAACTGAGGACTAGCGGGCGGGGACGCACAGATACGCAGTATTTT. Protein sequence: CASSELRTSGRGRTDTQYF.

The J gene is TRBJ1-1, the V gene TRBV19; TRBD1 matches 8 bases. The CDR3 spans 15 residues. Germline CDR1 and CDR2: LNHDA and SQIVND (reference sequence). J was trimmed by 0 bases and V by 6 bases; bases with no gene match: 6. In DNA, the CDR3 is TGTGCCAGTAGGCTGACAGGGGACCTGAACACTGAAGCTTTCTTT. This translates into CASRLTGDLNTEAFF.

This clone was found once. The genes are TRBV18 and TRBJ2-6; 9 bases are a match to TRBD1. V lost 6 bases to trimming and J lost 2 bases; unmatched junction nucleotides: 8. The CDR3 length is 17 residues. Germline CDR1 is KGHSH and CDR2 is LQKENI. In DNA form, the CDR3 reads TGTGCCAGCTCCACCGGGACAGGGCTCACTGGGGCCAACGTCCTGACTTTC. Its translation: CASSTGTGLTGANVLTF.

This clone was seen only a few times. V gene TRBV29-1 combines with J gene TRBJ1-1; TRBD1 is a possible D gene (5 bases). V lost 0 bases to trimming and J lost 5 bases, with 13 bases between them. The CDR3 is made up of 14 amino acids. Germline V gene data show CDR1 as SQVTM and CDR2 as ANQGSEA. The CDR3 spells CSVEEGTGGTEAFF. As DNA, the CDR3 is TGCAGCGTTGAAGAGGGTACCGGGGGGACTGAAGCTTTCTTT.